The rows below give T cell receptor beta chains drawn from one sample of a study of identical twins. TCRdb reprocessed the 5' RACE reads via MiXCR and lists one record per CDR3 protein. This sample has 1.5 million to 2 million distinct CDR3 sequences, with under 35% found just once. The material sequenced was cord blood. The source is a newborn girl in good health. Both conserved end residues are part of each CDR3. A D gene is named only where the DNA matches it firmly. Some rows mark clone size as missing; the rest say once, few, many or name a class of expanded clone.

NA	TRBV9	TRBD2	TRBJ2-7	CASSGTSGGTYEQYF	TGTGCCAGCAGCGGGACTAGCGGGGGAACCTACGAGCAGTACTTC
NA	TRBV3-1	NA	TRBJ2-1	CASSLGTIHNEQFF	TGTGCCAGCAGCCTCGGGACCATCCACAATGAGCAGTTCTTC
NA	TRBV12-3/TRBV12-4	TRBD2	TRBJ2-7	CASSLSGTSGRYEQYF	TGTGCCAGCAGTTTATCCGGGACTAGCGGGAGATACGAGCAGTACTTC
NA	TRBV19	TRBD1	TRBJ2-3	CASRHRGQGEWDTQYF	TGTGCCAGCCGCCACCGGGGACAGGGAGAGTGGGATACGCAGTATTTT
NA	TRBV28	NA	TRBJ2-3	CASSLVYGIPDTQYF	TGTGCCAGCAGTTTAGTATACGGGATCCCAGATACGCAGTATTTT
few	TRBV10-3	NA	TRBJ1-5	CAISDQGPNNQPQHF	TGTGCCATCAGTGATCAAGGGCCGAACAATCAGCCCCAGCATTTT
NA	TRBV6-6	TRBD1	TRBJ1-4	CASSLPDRVRGEKLFF	TGTGCCAGCAGTTTGCCCGACAGGGTTCGGGGTGAAAAACTGTTTTTT
NA	TRBV9	TRBD1	TRBJ1-2	CASSVGTGGFYGYTF	TGTGCCAGCAGCGTAGGAACAGGGGGCTTCTATGGCTACACCTTC
NA	TRBV4-1	NA	TRBJ2-1	CASSQVGTLNEQFF	TGCGCCAGCAGCCAAGTAGGCACTCTCAATGAGCAGTTCTTC
many	TRBV29-1	NA	TRBJ2-7	CSVVLGGETYEQYF	TGCAGCGTTGTTCTTGGCGGGGAAACCTACGAGCAGTACTTC
NA	TRBV6-2/TRBV6-3	NA	TRBJ2-7	CASSYSIHEQYF	TGTGCCAGCAGTTACTCGATCCACGAGCAGTACTTC
NA	TRBV6-5	NA	TRBJ2-2	CASSLSRDGELFF	TGTGCCAGCAGTCTCTCTAGAGACGGGGAGCTGTTTTTT
NA	TRBV6-5	NA	TRBJ2-7	CASSHLGSTYYEQYF	TGTGCCAGCAGTCACCTTGGTAGCACATACTACGAGCAGTACTTC
few	TRBV7-2	NA	TRBJ2-7	CASSFRVDGDPYEQYF	TGTGCCAGCAGCTTCAGGGTTGACGGGGATCCCTACGAGCAGTACTTC
few	TRBV7-8	NA	TRBJ1-5	CASSLVHTPSNQPQHF	TGTGCCAGCAGCTTAGTTCACACCCCTAGCAATCAGCCCCAGCATTTT
NA	TRBV6-1	NA	TRBJ2-3	CASSGAGDQGLSTDTQYF	TGTGCCAGCAGTGGGGCAGGGGACCAGGGACTTAGCACAGATACGCAGTATTTT
NA	TRBV28	NA	TRBJ1-2	CASSTTQGDYGYTF	TGTGCCAGCAGCACCACTCAGGGCGACTATGGCTACACCTTC
NA	TRBV24-1	NA	TRBJ2-1	CATSDFPAHNEQFF	TGTGCCACCAGTGATTTTCCGGCTCACAATGAGCAGTTCTTC
few	TRBV6-2/TRBV6-3	NA	TRBJ2-7	CASSLPGRYYEQYF	TGTGCCAGCAGTTTACCGGGACGGTACTACGAGCAGTACTTC
NA	TRBV4-1	NA	TRBJ2-4	CASSQTQAVKRTLAKNIQYF	TGCGCCAGCAGCCAAACCCAGGCCGTAAAGCGGACACTAGCCAAAAACATTCAGTACTTC
once	TRBV20-1	NA	TRBJ2-7	CSARDERQYF	TGCAGTGCTAGAGATGAACGGCAGTACTTC
once	TRBV25-1	TRBD1	TRBJ1-1	CASAGQGMNTEAFF	TGTGCCAGCGCCGGACAGGGAATGAACACTGAAGCTTTCTTT
NA	TRBV28	NA	TRBJ2-5	CASSRTPETQYF	TGTGCCAGCAGTCGGACACCGGAGACCCAGTACTTC
NA	TRBV6-5	NA	TRBJ2-7	CASSYSGGTLYEQYF	TGTGCCAGCAGTTACTCTGGGGGGACTCTCTACGAGCAGTACTTC
NA	TRBV5-6	NA	TRBJ1-5	CASSDQGSQPQHF	TGTGCCAGCAGTGACCAGGGCAGTCAGCCCCAGCATTTT
NA	TRBV4-1	TRBD1	TRBJ1-1	CASSQVFNRGSNTEAFF	TGCGCCAGCAGCCAAGTGTTTAACAGGGGCTCGAACACTGAAGCTTTCTTT